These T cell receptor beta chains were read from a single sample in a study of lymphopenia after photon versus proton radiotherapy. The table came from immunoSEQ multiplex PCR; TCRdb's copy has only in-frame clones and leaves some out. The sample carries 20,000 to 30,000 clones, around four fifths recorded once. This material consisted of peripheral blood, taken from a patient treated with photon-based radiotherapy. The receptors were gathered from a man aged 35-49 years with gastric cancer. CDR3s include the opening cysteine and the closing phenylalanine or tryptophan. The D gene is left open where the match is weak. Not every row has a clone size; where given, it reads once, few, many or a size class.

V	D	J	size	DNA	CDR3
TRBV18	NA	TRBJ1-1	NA	TGTGCCAGCTCACGGACAGACAAGACTGAAGCTTTCTTT	CASSRTDKTEAFF
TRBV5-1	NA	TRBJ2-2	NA	TGCGCCAGCAGCATCCGGGACCCCACAGGAGGGGAGCTGTTTTTT	CASSIRDPTGGELFF
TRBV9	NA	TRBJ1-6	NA	TGTGCCAGCAGCGTAACGGAATCGGGATCACCCCTCCACTTT	CASSVTESGSPLHF
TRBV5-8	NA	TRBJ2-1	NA	TGTGCCAGCAGCTTGGTAGTTGGCAGGGAGATCTACAATGAGCAGTTCTTC	CASSLVVGREIYNEQFF
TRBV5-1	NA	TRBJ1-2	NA	TGCGCCAGCAGCACCGACGGGGGAAACTATGGCTACACCTTC	CASSTDGGNYGYTF
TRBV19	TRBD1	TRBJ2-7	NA	TGTGCCAGTAGTATAGGGACAGGAACCTACGAGCAGTACTTC	CASSIGTGTYEQYF
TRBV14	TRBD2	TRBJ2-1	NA	TGTGCCAGCAGCCCCTTAGCGGGGATCTACAATGAGCAGTTCTTC	CASSPLAGIYNEQFF
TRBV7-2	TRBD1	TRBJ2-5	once	TGTGCCAGCAGCTTAGGCGGACAGGGCCAAGAGACCCAGTACTTC	CASSLGGQGQETQYF
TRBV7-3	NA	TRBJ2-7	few	TGTGCCAGCAGCTTCGGCAGGGCCTACGAGCAGTACTTC	CASSFGRAYEQYF
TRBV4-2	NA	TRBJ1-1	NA	TGTGCCAGCAGCCTACAGGGCCGGGAAACTGAAGCTTTCTTT	CASSLQGRETEAFF
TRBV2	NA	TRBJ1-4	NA	TGTGCCAGCAGAAGCCTGGGGGAAAAACTGTTTTTT	CASRSLGEKLFF
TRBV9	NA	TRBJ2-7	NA	TGTGCCAGCGGCTCAGGACAGACAACGGGCGTTTACGAGCAGTACTTC	CASGSGQTTGVYEQYF
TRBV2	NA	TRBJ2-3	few	TGTGCCAGCAGTTCGACAGATACGCAGTATTTT	CASSSTDTQYF
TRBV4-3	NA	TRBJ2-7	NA	TGCGCCAGCAGCCAAGATCCGCGCCTCTCCGAGCAGTACTTC	CASSQDPRLSEQYF
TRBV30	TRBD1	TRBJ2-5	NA	TGTGCCTGGTCTCCTGTACCGGGACAGGGGGCCTGGGAGACCCAGTACTTC	CAWSPVPGQGAWETQYF
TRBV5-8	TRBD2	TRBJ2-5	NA	TGTGCCACGACTAGCGGTGCTCAAGAGACCCAGTACTTC	CATTSGAQETQYF
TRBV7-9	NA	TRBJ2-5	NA	TGTGCCAGCAGCACTCATCAAGAGACCCAGTACTTC	CASSTHQETQYF
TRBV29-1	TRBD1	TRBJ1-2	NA	TGCAGCGTGTCCGACAGGGGCTATGGCTACACCTTC	CSVSDRGYGYTF
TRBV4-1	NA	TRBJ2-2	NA	TGCGCCAGCAGCCTTTACTACGGGACCGGGGAGCTGTTTTTT	CASSLYYGTGELFF
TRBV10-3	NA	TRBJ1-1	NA	TGTGCCATCAGAGAGTTGACCTCGGGTACTGAAGCTTTCTTT	CAIRELTSGTEAFF
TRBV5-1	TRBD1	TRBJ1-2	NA	TGCGCCAGCGGGGGTTCGACAGGGATCGGCTACACCTTC	CASGGSTGIGYTF
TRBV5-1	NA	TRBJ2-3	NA	TGCGCCAGCAGCTTGGTGTCGGGGGGCACCGCAGATACGCAGTATTTT	CASSLVSGGTADTQYF
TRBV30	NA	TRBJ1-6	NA	TGTGCCTGGAGGGGGGCCAGTAATTCACCCCTCCACTTT	CAWRGASNSPLHF
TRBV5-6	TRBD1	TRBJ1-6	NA	TGTGCCAGCAGCCTGGGACAGGGGATTTATTCACCCCTCCACTTT	CASSLGQGIYSPLHF
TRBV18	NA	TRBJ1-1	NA	TGTGCCAGCTCAATAGGAAATGAAGCTTTCTTT	CASSIGNEAFF
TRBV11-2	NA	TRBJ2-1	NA	TGTGCCAGCAGCGAGCGGAGACTAGGGGACAATGAGCAGTTCTTC	CASSERRLGDNEQFF
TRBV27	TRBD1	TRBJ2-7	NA	TGTGCCAGCATGAGGATTAGCAGGGGGATCGAGCAGTACTTC	CASMRISRGIEQYF
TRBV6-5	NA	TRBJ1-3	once	TGTGCCAGCAGTTCGGCGGCGCTCTCTGGAAACACCATATATTTT	CASSSAALSGNTIYF
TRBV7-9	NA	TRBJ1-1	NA	TGTGCCAGCAGCTTAGTGGGGGCAGGGAGAAGGGCTTTCTTT	CASSLVGAGRRAFF
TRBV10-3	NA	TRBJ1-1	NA	TGTGCCACCAGGCCACCCTCGTCCCCTGAAGCTTTCTTT	CATRPPSSPEAFF
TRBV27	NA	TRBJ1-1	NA	TGTGCCAGCAGTCCTAGGCAGGGCCGGAACACTGAAGCTTTCTTT	CASSPRQGRNTEAFF
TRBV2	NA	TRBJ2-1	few	TGTGCCAGCAGTGGTAAGGCTCGGAGCTCCTACAATGAGCAGTTCTTC	CASSGKARSSYNEQFF
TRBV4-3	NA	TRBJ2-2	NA	TGCGCCAGCAGCCAAGAGCTCTCCGGGGAGCTGTTTTTT	CASSQELSGELFF
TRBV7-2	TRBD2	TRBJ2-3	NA	TGTGCCAGCAGCTCTGGGACTAGCGGACTGGGTACGCAGTATTTT	CASSSGTSGLGTQYF
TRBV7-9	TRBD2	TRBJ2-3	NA	TGTGCCAGCAGCTTACCGGGACTAGCGGGGGCGAACACAGATACGCAGTATTTT	CASSLPGLAGANTDTQYF
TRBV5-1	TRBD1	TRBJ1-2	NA	TGCGCCAGCAGCACGGGAGGGGGCGGAAACTATGGCTACACCTTC	CASSTGGGGNYGYTF
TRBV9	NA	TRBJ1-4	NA	TGTGCCAGCAGCGTAGGGGGCGCCGGGACTAATGAAAAACTGTTTTTT	CASSVGGAGTNEKLFF
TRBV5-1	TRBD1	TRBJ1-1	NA	TGCGCCAGCAAATGGGGCAGGGGGGTCCCTGAAGCTTTCTTT	CASKWGRGVPEAFF
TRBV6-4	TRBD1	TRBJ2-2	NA	TGTGCCAGCTACCTAGGACAGGGGAAAGGGGTGGAGCTGTTTTTT	CASYLGQGKGVELFF
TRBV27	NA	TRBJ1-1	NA	TGTGCCAGCAGTTTATCGCGGAACACTGAAGCTTTCTTT	CASSLSRNTEAFF
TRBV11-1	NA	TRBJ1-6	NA	TGTGCCAGCAGCTTCGTTTCCTATAATTCACCCCTCCACTTT	CASSFVSYNSPLHF
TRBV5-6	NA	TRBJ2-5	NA	TGTGCCAGCAGCTTGGGGGGACACAAAGAGACCCAGTACTTC	CASSLGGHKETQYF
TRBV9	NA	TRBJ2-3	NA	TGTGCCAGCAGCGTAGCTTGGAGCACAGATACGCAGTATTTT	CASSVAWSTDTQYF
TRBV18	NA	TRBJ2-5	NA	TGTGCCAGCTCACCATTGGACCGGGAGACCCAGTACTTC	CASSPLDRETQYF
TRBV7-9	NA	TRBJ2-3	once	TGTGCCAGTAGCGGATTCGGCACAGATACGCAGTATTTT	CASSGFGTDTQYF
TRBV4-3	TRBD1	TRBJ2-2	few	TGCGCCAGCGGACAGGGTTTGAGGGCCGGGGAGCTGTTTTTT	CASGQGLRAGELFF